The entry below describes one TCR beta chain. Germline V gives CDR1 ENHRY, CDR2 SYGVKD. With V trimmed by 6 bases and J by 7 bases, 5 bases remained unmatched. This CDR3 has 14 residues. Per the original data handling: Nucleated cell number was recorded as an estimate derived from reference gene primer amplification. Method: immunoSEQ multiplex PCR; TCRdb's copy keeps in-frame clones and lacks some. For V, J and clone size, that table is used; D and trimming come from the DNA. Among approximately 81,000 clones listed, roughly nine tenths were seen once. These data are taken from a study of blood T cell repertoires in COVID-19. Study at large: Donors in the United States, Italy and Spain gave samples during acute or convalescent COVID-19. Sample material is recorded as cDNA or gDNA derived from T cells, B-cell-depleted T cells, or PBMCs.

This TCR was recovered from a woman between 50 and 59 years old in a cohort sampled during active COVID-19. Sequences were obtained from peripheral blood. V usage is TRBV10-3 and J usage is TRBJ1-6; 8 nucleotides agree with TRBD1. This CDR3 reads CAISPTGENSPLHF. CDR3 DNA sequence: TGTGCCATCAGCCCGACAGGGGAAAATTCACCCCTCCACTTT.